A selection of T cell receptor beta chains follows, all from one sample in a study of blood T cell repertoires in COVID-19. The method was immunoSEQ multiplex PCR; TCRdb's version includes in-frame clones alone and lacks a portion of them. The table has approximately 87,000 clones, 80% to 90% seen once. Sequences were obtained from peripheral blood. The receptors were gathered from a woman of 80 years or more with acute or convalescent COVID-19. Both conserved end residues are part of each CDR3. D genes are given only for firm matches. The size entry is marked missing in some rows and otherwise reads once, few, many or a size class.

d_gene: TRBD1; v_gene: TRBV19; abundance: NA; j_gene: TRBJ1-2; CDR3aa: CASQQGTGGFSGYTF; CDR3nt: TGTGCCAGTCAACAGGGGACAGGGGGCTTCAGCGGCTACACCTTC
d_gene: NA; v_gene: TRBV3-1/TRBV3-2; abundance: few; j_gene: TRBJ2-7; CDR3aa: CASSPGGTGTYEQYF; CDR3nt: TGTGCCAGCAGCCCAGGGGGGACGGGAACCTACGAGCAGTACTTC
d_gene: NA; v_gene: TRBV5-1; abundance: NA; j_gene: TRBJ1-2; CDR3aa: CASSPSGPSLGGYTF; CDR3nt: TGCGCCAGCAGCCCTTCAGGGCCCTCTCTGGGGGGCTACACCTTC
d_gene: TRBD1; v_gene: TRBV7-9; abundance: NA; j_gene: TRBJ2-5; CDR3aa: CASSLRSAGGRETQYF; CDR3nt: TGTGCCAGCAGCTTAAGGTCGGCAGGGGGACGAGAGACCCAGTACTTC
d_gene: NA; v_gene: TRBV30; abundance: NA; j_gene: TRBJ1-5; CDR3aa: CAWRTGHQPQHF; CDR3nt: TGTGCCTGGAGAACAGGGCATCAGCCCCAGCATTTT
d_gene: TRBD2; v_gene: TRBV19; abundance: once; j_gene: TRBJ2-2; CDR3aa: CASSKAASGANTGELFF; CDR3nt: TGTGCCAGTAGTAAGGCGGCTAGCGGGGCGAACACCGGGGAGCTGTTTTTT
d_gene: NA; v_gene: TRBV5-4; abundance: NA; j_gene: TRBJ1-6; CDR3aa: CASSLGSGRRRDSPLHF; CDR3nt: TGTGCCAGCAGCTTGGGATCCGGAAGGCGGAGGGATTCACCCCTCCACTTT
d_gene: NA; v_gene: TRBV13; abundance: once; j_gene: TRBJ2-2; CDR3aa: CASSPRSGGANPTGELFF; CDR3nt: TGTGCCAGCAGCCCGCGAAGTGGGGGCGCAAACCCTACCGGGGAGCTGTTTTTT
d_gene: NA; v_gene: TRBV18; abundance: NA; j_gene: TRBJ1-2; CDR3aa: CASSPGSSSHGYTF; CDR3nt: TGTGCCAGCTCCCCGGGAAGTAGCAGCCATGGCTACACCTTC
d_gene: TRBD1; v_gene: TRBV4-1; abundance: NA; j_gene: TRBJ2-7; CDR3aa: CASSQESGTGWGTEQYF; CDR3nt: TGCGCCAGCAGCCAAGAGTCCGGGACAGGGTGGGGAACCGAGCAGTACTTC
d_gene: NA; v_gene: TRBV21-1; abundance: NA; j_gene: TRBJ1-1; CDR3aa: CASSKVVRGNTEAFF; CDR3nt: TGTGCCAGCAGCAAAGTGGTGCGGGGGAACACTGAAGCTTTCTTT
d_gene: NA; v_gene: TRBV19; abundance: NA; j_gene: TRBJ1-2; CDR3aa: CATDPTGIANYGYTF; CDR3nt: TGTGCCACCGACCCCACAGGGATTGCTAACTATGGCTACACCTTC
d_gene: TRBD1; v_gene: TRBV2; abundance: NA; j_gene: TRBJ1-5; CDR3aa: CASSEQQGARQPQHF; CDR3nt: TGTGCCAGCAGTGAGCAACAGGGGGCGAGGCAGCCCCAGCATTTT
d_gene: NA; v_gene: TRBV14; abundance: NA; j_gene: TRBJ2-2; CDR3aa: CASSQANGLNTGELFF; CDR3nt: TGTGCCAGCAGCCAAGCCAACGGACTGAACACCGGGGAGCTGTTTTTT
d_gene: NA; v_gene: TRBV7-2; abundance: NA; j_gene: TRBJ1-5; CDR3aa: CASSLVSAGSNQPQHF; CDR3nt: TGTGCCAGCAGCTTAGTATCAGCGGGGAGCAATCAGCCCCAGCATTTT
d_gene: TRBD1; v_gene: TRBV7-8; abundance: NA; j_gene: TRBJ1-2; CDR3aa: CASIRLWTGGNGYTF; CDR3nt: TGTGCCAGCATAAGACTCTGGACAGGGGGAAACGGCTACACCTTC
d_gene: TRBD1; v_gene: TRBV5-4; abundance: NA; j_gene: TRBJ1-3; CDR3aa: CASSARDRDSGNTIYF; CDR3nt: TGTGCCAGCAGCGCCCGGGACAGGGACTCTGGAAACACCATATATTTT
d_gene: NA; v_gene: TRBV6-5; abundance: few; j_gene: TRBJ2-2; CDR3aa: CASTRGGELFF; CDR3nt: TGTGCCAGCACCCGGGGCGGGGAGCTGTTTTTT
d_gene: TRBD1; v_gene: TRBV11-2; abundance: few; j_gene: TRBJ1-2; CDR3aa: CASSADRGALNYGYTF; CDR3nt: TGTGCCAGCAGCGCGGACAGGGGAGCCCTAAACTATGGCTACACCTTC
d_gene: TRBD1; v_gene: TRBV9; abundance: few; j_gene: TRBJ2-7; CDR3aa: CASSVATGGYEQYF; CDR3nt: TGTGCCAGCAGCGTAGCTACAGGGGGCTACGAGCAGTACTTC
d_gene: TRBD2; v_gene: TRBV7-9; abundance: NA; j_gene: TRBJ2-1; CDR3aa: CASSLQRGGVKSNEQFF; CDR3nt: TGTGCCAGCAGCTTGCAGCGGGGGGGCGTCAAGTCCAATGAGCAGTTCTTC
d_gene: TRBD1; v_gene: TRBV18; abundance: once; j_gene: TRBJ1-5; CDR3aa: CASSPSTGGSNQPQHF; CDR3nt: TGTGCCAGCTCACCTTCGACAGGGGGTAGCAATCAGCCCCAGCATTTT
d_gene: NA; v_gene: TRBV10-1; abundance: NA; j_gene: TRBJ2-2; CDR3aa: CASSDGQINSGELFF; CDR3nt: TGCGCCAGCAGTGATGGACAGATTAACTCCGGGGAGCTGTTTTTT
d_gene: TRBD1; v_gene: TRBV28; abundance: NA; j_gene: TRBJ2-3; CDR3aa: CASSPQGTGGPTDTQYF; CDR3nt: TGTGCCAGCAGTCCTCAAGGGACAGGGGGCCCCACAGATACGCAGTATTTT
d_gene: NA; v_gene: TRBV6-5; abundance: NA; j_gene: TRBJ2-7; CDR3aa: CASSRSGGAYEQYF; CDR3nt: TGTGCCAGCAGCCGGTCCGGCGGGGCCTACGAGCAGTACTTC
d_gene: NA; v_gene: TRBV24-1; abundance: NA; j_gene: TRBJ2-2; CDR3aa: CATSDRRDTGELFF; CDR3nt: TGTGCCACCAGTGATCGCAGGGACACCGGGGAGCTGTTTTTT
d_gene: NA; v_gene: TRBV10-1; abundance: NA; j_gene: TRBJ2-7; CDR3aa: CASSDGVTHDEQYF; CDR3nt: TGCGCCAGCAGTGACGGGGTAACGCACGACGAGCAGTACTTC
d_gene: NA; v_gene: TRBV5-4; abundance: NA; j_gene: TRBJ1-2; CDR3aa: CASSERTWAGEGYTF; CDR3nt: TGTGCCAGCAGCGAACGAACGTGGGCAGGGGAAGGCTACACCTTC
d_gene: NA; v_gene: TRBV10-3; abundance: NA; j_gene: TRBJ2-5; CDR3aa: CATGDSTEETQYF; CDR3nt: TGTGCCACTGGGGACTCGACCGAAGAGACCCAGTACTTC
d_gene: TRBD1; v_gene: TRBV27; abundance: NA; j_gene: TRBJ2-5; CDR3aa: CASSYKDRGVTQYF; CDR3nt: TGTGCCAGCAGTTATAAAGACAGGGGGGTGACCCAGTACTTC
d_gene: NA; v_gene: TRBV29-1; abundance: NA; j_gene: TRBJ2-3; CDR3aa: CSAGGHGTDTQYF; CDR3nt: TGCAGCGCTGGGGGACACGGCACAGATACGCAGTATTTT
d_gene: NA; v_gene: TRBV4-3; abundance: NA; j_gene: TRBJ1-1; CDR3aa: CASSQDPAGLNTEAFF; CDR3nt: TGCGCCAGCAGCCAAGATCCAGCAGGGTTAAACACTGAAGCTTTCTTT
d_gene: TRBD1; v_gene: TRBV5-1; abundance: NA; j_gene: TRBJ1-1; CDR3aa: CASSLGSQGATEAFF; CDR3nt: TGCGCCAGCAGCTTGGGTTCGCAGGGGGCCACTGAAGCTTTCTTT
d_gene: TRBD1; v_gene: TRBV28; abundance: NA; j_gene: TRBJ1-6; CDR3aa: CASIKQGASSPLHF; CDR3nt: TGTGCCAGCATCAAACAGGGGGCGAGTTCACCCCTCCACTTT
d_gene: TRBD1; v_gene: TRBV6-5; abundance: NA; j_gene: TRBJ2-1; CDR3aa: CASSYKGQGYNEQFF; CDR3nt: TGTGCCAGCAGTTATAAAGGACAGGGCTACAATGAGCAGTTCTTC
d_gene: NA; v_gene: TRBV6-5; abundance: few; j_gene: TRBJ1-5; CDR3aa: CATDDSYSNQPQHF; CDR3nt: TGTGCCACTGATGACAGTTATAGCAATCAGCCCCAGCATTTT
d_gene: NA; v_gene: TRBV6-5; abundance: NA; j_gene: TRBJ1-2; CDR3aa: CASTSEANYGYTF; CDR3nt: TGTGCCAGCACGAGTGAAGCTAACTATGGCTACACCTTC
d_gene: NA; v_gene: TRBV27; abundance: NA; j_gene: TRBJ1-1; CDR3aa: CASSTDRFNGEAFF; CDR3nt: TGTGCCAGCAGTACCGACAGGTTTAACGGTGAAGCTTTCTTT
d_gene: TRBD1; v_gene: TRBV10-3; abundance: NA; j_gene: TRBJ2-7; CDR3aa: CAINPGQATYEQYF; CDR3nt: TGTGCCATCAACCCGGGACAGGCAACCTACGAGCAGTACTTC
d_gene: NA; v_gene: TRBV30; abundance: NA; j_gene: TRBJ1-1; CDR3aa: CAWSVKGATEAFF; CDR3nt: TGTGCCTGGAGTGTTAAGGGAGCCACTGAAGCTTTCTTT
d_gene: TRBD1; v_gene: TRBV6-5; abundance: NA; j_gene: TRBJ2-7; CDR3aa: CASSYPDRAYEQYF; CDR3nt: TGTGCCAGCAGTTACCCGGACAGGGCCTACGAGCAGTACTTC
d_gene: TRBD1; v_gene: TRBV9; abundance: NA; j_gene: TRBJ1-2; CDR3aa: CASSVDTGGEYGYTF; CDR3nt: TGTGCCAGCAGCGTAGATACAGGGGGGGAGTATGGCTACACCTTC
d_gene: NA; v_gene: TRBV5-4; abundance: few; j_gene: TRBJ1-1; CDR3aa: CASSYGLQEDTEAFF; CDR3nt: TGTGCCAGCAGCTATGGACTGCAGGAGGACACTGAAGCTTTCTTT
d_gene: NA; v_gene: TRBV3-1/TRBV3-2; abundance: NA; j_gene: TRBJ1-2; CDR3aa: CASSPQGLINGYTF; CDR3nt: TGTGCCAGCAGCCCCCAAGGACTTATAAATGGCTACACCTTC
d_gene: TRBD1; v_gene: TRBV27; abundance: NA; j_gene: TRBJ1-2; CDR3aa: CASSLKGGRSPSANYGYTF; CDR3nt: TGTGCCAGCAGTTTAAAAGGGGGCCGAAGCCCATCAGCTAACTATGGCTACACCTTC
d_gene: NA; v_gene: TRBV27; abundance: NA; j_gene: TRBJ1-2; CDR3aa: CASSGLQPGRTDGYTF; CDR3nt: TGTGCCAGCAGTGGCCTACAACCAGGGAGGACGGACGGCTACACCTTC
d_gene: NA; v_gene: TRBV7-2; abundance: NA; j_gene: TRBJ2-5; CDR3aa: CASSQDGGAETQYF; CDR3nt: TGTGCCAGCAGCCAAGATGGGGGGGCAGAGACCCAGTACTTC